Following are 6 T cell receptor beta chains from one sample sequenced in a study of PD-1 blockade in classical Hodgkin lymphoma. The data were produced by immunoSEQ multiplex PCR, yet TCRdb's version contains in-frame clones alone and is incomplete. The sample lists around 21,000 clones, 74% seen once, with 20% to 25% in the top ten. Every patient had relapsed following autologous stem cell transplantation, and cohorts differed in brentuximab vedotin exposure. The sequencing here drew on peripheral blood mononuclear cells (PBMCs), taken at baseline. All receptors come from a human donor with classical Hodgkin lymphoma.

In regard to this clone: Distinct nucleotide sequences in the sample also encode this CDR3. V gene TRBV27 combines with J gene TRBJ2-7; 14 bases align to TRBD2. The CDR3 is 15 amino acids. The J segment lost 6 bases and the V segment lost 6 bases, leaving 7 bases of the junction unmatched. Per germline, CDR1 MNHEY and CDR2 SMNVEV (reference sequence). CDR3 nucleotides: TGTGCCAGCAGCCCCGGACTAGCGGGAGGTTTCGAGCAGTACTTC. Its translation: CASSPGLAGGFEQYF.

This clone was observed a few times. CDR3 residues: CASSQDLGTAITEAFF. The CDR3 coding sequence is TGCGCCAGCAGCCAAGATCTTGGGACAGCAATTACGGAAGCTTTCTTT. The chain employs TRBV4-3 and TRBJ1-1, with TRBD1 matching 7 bases. V lost 0 bases, J lost 8 bases, and 12 bases stayed unmatched. The CDR3 is 16 residues long. Germline CDR1 reads LGHNA; CDR2 reads YSLEER.

The chain employs TRBV14 and TRBJ1-1, with 7 bases identical to TRBD1. CDR1 SGHDN and CDR2 FVKESK come from the germline V gene. The V gene end was trimmed by 8 bases and the J gene end by 9 bases; junction bases not matched to a gene: 9. The CDR3 covers 12 residues. The CDR3 DNA reads as TGTGCCAGCTACCGGACAGGCGAGAAAGCTTTCTTT. It translates to CASYRTGEKAFF.

V usage is TRBV18 and J usage is TRBJ2-5; no definite D call. The germline V gene has CDR1 KGHSH and CDR2 LQKENI. This CDR3 has 11 residues. V was pared by 3 bases and J by 2 bases, with 1 base between. The CDR3 nucleotides are TGTGCCAGCTCACCGCAAGAGACCCAGTACTTC. Translated, it gives CASSPQETQYF.

The genes are TRBV29-1 and TRBJ1-1, with 10 positions matching TRBD1. Trimming removed 6 bases from V and 4 bases from J; junction bases left unmatched: 8. Germline V gene data show CDR1 as SQVTM and CDR2 as ANQGSEA. CDR3 size: 14 residues. As DNA, the CDR3 is TGCAGCGTACTAGACAGGGGGCGACCCACTGAAGCTTTCTTT. Translated, it gives CSVLDRGRPTEAFF.

In this sample, this clone turned up once. The chain links TRBV25-1 to TRBJ2-7; D might be TRBD1 (5 bases). CDR3 length equals 16 residues. Looked up from germline, CDR1 is MGHDK and CDR2 is SYGVNS. V was pared by 5 bases and J by 0 bases, with 17 bases between. CDR3 region: CASSSSIRVISYEQYF. The DNA of the CDR3 is TGTGCCAGCAGTTCCTCTATCAGGGTTATCTCCTACGAGCAGTACTTC.